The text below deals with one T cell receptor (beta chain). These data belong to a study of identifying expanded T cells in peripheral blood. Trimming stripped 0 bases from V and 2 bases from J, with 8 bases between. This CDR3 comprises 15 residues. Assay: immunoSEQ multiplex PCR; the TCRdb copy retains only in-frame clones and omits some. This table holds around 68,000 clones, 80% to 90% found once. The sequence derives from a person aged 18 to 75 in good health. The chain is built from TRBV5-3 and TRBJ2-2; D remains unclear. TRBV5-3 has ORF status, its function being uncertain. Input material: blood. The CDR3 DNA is TGTGCCAGAAGCTTGGCCACACAAAACACCGGGGAGCTGTTTTTT. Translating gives CARSLATQNTGELFF.